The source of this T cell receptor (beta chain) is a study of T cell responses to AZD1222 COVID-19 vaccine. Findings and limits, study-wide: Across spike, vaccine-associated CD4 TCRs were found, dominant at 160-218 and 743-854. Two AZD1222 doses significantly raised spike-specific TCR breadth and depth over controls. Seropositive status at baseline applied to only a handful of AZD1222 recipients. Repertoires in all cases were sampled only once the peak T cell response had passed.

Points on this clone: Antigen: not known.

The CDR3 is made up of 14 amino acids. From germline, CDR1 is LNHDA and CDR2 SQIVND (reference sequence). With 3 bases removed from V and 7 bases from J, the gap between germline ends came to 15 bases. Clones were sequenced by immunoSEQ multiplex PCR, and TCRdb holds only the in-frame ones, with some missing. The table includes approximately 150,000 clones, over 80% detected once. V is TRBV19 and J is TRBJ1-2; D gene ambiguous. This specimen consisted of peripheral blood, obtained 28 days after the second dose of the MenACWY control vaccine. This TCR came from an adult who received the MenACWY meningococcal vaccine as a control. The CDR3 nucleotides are TGTGCCAGTAGTATTGGGGTGAGGTGGATTGGCTACACCTTC. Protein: CASSIGVRWIGYTF.